These 10 T cell receptor beta chains were sequenced from one sample in a study of blood T cell repertoires in COVID-19. TCRdb's copy holds only in-frame clones and misses some; the assay was immunoSEQ multiplex PCR. The data contain some 150,000 clones, around 82% of them singletons. The specimen sequenced was peripheral blood. The receptors originated from a human donor with acute or convalescent COVID-19. The donor label of this sample is uncertain.

The genes are TRBV7-3 and TRBJ2-7, with TRBD2 identical over 11 bases. Germline trimming cut 3 bases from V and 5 bases from J; bases unmatched to any gene: 12. CDR3 size: 17 residues. The germline V gene encodes CDR1 SGHTA and CDR2 FQGTGA. Here the CDR3 DNA reads TGTGCCAGCAGCTTCCCCCCGACTAGCGGGGAGCGACACGAGCAGTACTTC. Its protein product is CASSFPPTSGERHEQYF.

V gene TRBV6-5 combines with J gene TRBJ1-4; D call uncertain. V lost 5 bases, J lost 0 bases, and 10 bases lay in between. Per the germline V gene, CDR1 is MNHEY and CDR2 is SVGAGI. CDR3 size: 15 residues. CDR3 region: CASSSQVATNEKLFF. CDR3 sequence (DNA): TGTGCCAGCAGTAGCCAAGTTGCAACTAATGAAAAACTGTTTTTT.

V is TRBV30 and J is TRBJ1-1; D is unclear. CDR3 size: 13 residues. V lost 4 bases and J lost 2, with 11 bases in between. The germline V gene has CDR1 GTSNPN and CDR2 SVGIG (reference sequence). The CDR3 region is CAWKNRDNTEAFF. CDR3 DNA sequence: TGTGCCTGGAAAAACAGAGACAACACTGAAGCTTTCTTT.

The chain has TRBV11-2 and TRBJ1-1, with 9 bases identical to TRBD1. Germline values: CDR1 SGHAT, CDR2 FQNNGV. The CDR3 extends over 15 amino acids. V shed 0 bases and J 8 bases; nucleotides not matched to a gene: 7. The CDR3 sequence: CASSLDTGTGREAFF. CDR3 coding DNA: TGTGCCAGCAGCTTAGATACCGGGACAGGGAGAGAAGCTTTCTTT.

The V gene is TRBV5-6, the J gene TRBJ2-5; TRBD2 agrees at 9 bases. The CDR3 spans 16 residues. Germline trimming cut 4 bases from V and 4 bases from J; bases unmatched to any gene: 11. CDR1 is SGHDT and CDR2 is YYEEEE in the germline V gene. The DNA for the CDR3 is TGTGCCAGCAGCCCGGAGCCTAGCGGGGCGGGAGAGACCCAGTACTTC. Amino acid sequence: CASSPEPSGAGETQYF.

The chain couples TRBV6-5 to TRBJ1-5; 8 bases align to TRBD1. Per germline, CDR1 MNHEY and CDR2 SVGAGI. The V segment lost 5 bases and the J segment 11 bases; nucleotides outside the gene matches: 14. This CDR3 has 15 residues. DNA of the CDR3: TGTGCCAGCAGTCCCTCAGGACAGGGAGTAAAGGCCCAGCATTTT. It codes for CASSPSGQGVKAQHF.

V gene TRBV25-1 combines with J gene TRBJ1-1; D gene ambiguous. V lost 6 bases and J lost 5, with 13 bases in between. Germline V lookup: CDR1 MGHDK, CDR2 SYGVNS. The CDR3 totals 13 residues. Here the CDR3 DNA reads TGTGCCAGCAGCCCCCGGGGAGGAACTGAAGCTTTCTTT. Residues: CASSPRGGTEAFF.

The chain carries TRBV7-2 and TRBJ2-5; 10 positions agree with TRBD2. V shed 1 base and J 0 bases; nucleotides not matched to a gene: 5. The CDR3 totals 17 residues. Germline lookup yields CDR1 SGHTA and CDR2 FQGNSA. The CDR3 DNA reads TGTGCCAGCAGCTTAGTGGGTACTAGCGGGAACCAAGAGACCCAGTACTTC. This codes for CASSLVGTSGNQETQYF.

CDR3 in amino acids: CSVEGDRESTDTQYF. For the CDR3, the DNA is TGCAGCGTTGAAGGGGACAGGGAAAGCACAGATACGCAGTATTTT. V and J are TRBV29-1 and TRBJ2-3, with TRBD1 identical over 9 bases. Germline-derived CDR1 and CDR2 are SQVTM and ANQGSEA. The J segment lost 0 bases and the V segment lost 1 base, leaving 2 bases of the junction unmatched. This CDR3 comprises 15 residues.

In regard to this clone: The sample has other DNA sequences that encode this CDR3 too. The gene calls are TRBV7-8 and TRBJ2-2; a possible D gene is TRBD1 (5 bases). This CDR3 has 15 amino acids. V was shortened by 1 base and J by 3 bases, with 9 bases between the two germline ends. Germline V gives CDR1 SGHVS, CDR2 FQNEAQ. CDR3 loop: CASSLGQGDTGELFF. CDR3 bases: TGTGCCAGCAGCTTAGGCCAGGGCGACACCGGGGAGCTGTTTTTT.